This is a list of T cell receptor beta chains from one sample in a study of blood T cell repertoires in COVID-19. TCRdb's copy holds only in-frame clones and misses some; the assay was immunoSEQ multiplex PCR. This sample yields tens of thousands of clones, of which 82% are seen a single time; approximately 7.7% belongs to the top ten. Sequenced input: peripheral blood. These receptors originate from an elderly woman with acute or convalescent COVID-19. Each CDR3 is given with its conserved first and last residue. The order of the fields is clone size, D gene, V gene, J gene, CDR3 DNA, CDR3 protein. D genes are given only for firm matches. A row's size may be missing; if present it is once, few, many or a size class.

size: .; D: .; V: TRBV6-4; J: TRBJ1-5; DNA: TGTGCCAGCAGTGACTCGCCTCTTGGCCCCCCCCAGCCCCAGCATTTT; CDR3: CASSDSPLGPPQPQHF
size: .; D: .; V: TRBV5-4; J: TRBJ1-2; DNA: TGTGCCAGCAGACTGGGCCCGAGTGGCTACACCTTC; CDR3: CASRLGPSGYTF
size: .; D: .; V: TRBV28; J: TRBJ1-3; DNA: TGTGCCAGCAGTCCAGGGTCTACTGGAAACACCATATATTTT; CDR3: CASSPGSTGNTIYF
size: .; D: TRBD1; V: TRBV19; J: TRBJ2-2; DNA: TGTGCCAGTAGAGCCGCAGGGGGCTACACCGGGGAGCTGTTTTTT; CDR3: CASRAAGGYTGELFF
size: once; D: .; V: TRBV7-8; J: TRBJ1-2; DNA: TGTGCCAGCAGCTTAGTTAGCACCTATGGCTACACCTTC; CDR3: CASSLVSTYGYTF
size: .; D: TRBD2; V: TRBV7-6; J: TRBJ2-3; DNA: TGTGCCAGCAGCTACAGCGGGAGCGCAGATACGCAGTATTTT; CDR3: CASSYSGSADTQYF
size: medium-sized; D: TRBD2; V: TRBV28; J: TRBJ2-3; DNA: TGTGCCAGCACTTCGGGGGCTAGCGGGGCCACAGATACGCAGTATTTT; CDR3: CASTSGASGATDTQYF
size: .; D: .; V: TRBV11-1; J: TRBJ2-7; DNA: TGTGCCAGCAGCTTCGGCGGGAACTCCTACGAGCAGTACTTC; CDR3: CASSFGGNSYEQYF
size: .; D: .; V: TRBV7-8; J: TRBJ1-5; DNA: TGTGCCAGCAGCTCAGGAAGGTCGGATCAGCCCCAGCATTTT; CDR3: CASSSGRSDQPQHF
size: once; D: TRBD2; V: TRBV18; J: TRBJ2-7; DNA: TGTGCCAGCTCAACTAGCGGGATCTCCTACGAGCAGTACTTC; CDR3: CASSTSGISYEQYF
size: .; D: TRBD1; V: TRBV3-1/TRBV3-2; J: TRBJ1-1; DNA: TGTGCCAGCAGCCTCCGGGACAGGGTGGCGAGGACTGAAGCTTTCTTT; CDR3: CASSLRDRVARTEAFF
size: .; D: .; V: TRBV6-5; J: TRBJ2-7; DNA: TGTGCCAGCAGTCCCCCCGAGAGATACGAGCAGTACTTC; CDR3: CASSPPERYEQYF
size: .; D: TRBD1; V: TRBV6-5; J: TRBJ1-2; DNA: TGTGCCAGCAGTTATCCAGGGACAGCGGACACCTTC; CDR3: CASSYPGTADTF
size: .; D: .; V: TRBV2; J: TRBJ1-3; DNA: TGTGCCAGCAGACACCGATCTGGAAACACCATATATTTT; CDR3: CASRHRSGNTIYF
size: .; D: .; V: TRBV6-5; J: TRBJ2-2; DNA: TGTGCCAGCAGTTACTATGGAGACGCCACCGGGGAGCTGTTTTTT; CDR3: CASSYYGDATGELFF
size: .; D: .; V: TRBV7-8; J: TRBJ1-4; DNA: TGTGCCAGCAGCTCTAGGATAACCGCAACTAATGAAAAACTGTTTTTT; CDR3: CASSSRITATNEKLFF
size: .; D: .; V: TRBV18; J: TRBJ1-6; DNA: TGTGCCAGCTCACCATCGGTAGATAATTCACCCCTCCACTTT; CDR3: CASSPSVDNSPLHF
size: .; D: TRBD1; V: TRBV4-2; J: TRBJ1-6; DNA: TGTGCCAGCAGCCAAGCAACCAGGGGGACAGGATCACCCCTCCACTTT; CDR3: CASSQATRGTGSPLHF
size: .; D: TRBD1; V: TRBV18; J: TRBJ1-4; DNA: TGTGCCAGCTCACCAAGGGGGCCGCCTGGGGAAAAACTGTTTTTT; CDR3: CASSPRGPPGEKLFF
size: .; D: .; V: TRBV20-1; J: TRBJ2-1; DNA: TGCAGTGCTAGCGCCGGGGTTGAGCAGTTCTTC; CDR3: CSASAGVEQFF
size: .; D: .; V: TRBV10-1; J: TRBJ2-1; DNA: TGCGCCAGCAGTGAGTCCCTGTTGGAGCAGTTCTTC; CDR3: CASSESLLEQFF
size: .; D: .; V: TRBV10-3; J: TRBJ2-1; DNA: TGTGCCATAGGACTGCGTGACTCGGAGCAGTTCTTC; CDR3: CAIGLRDSEQFF
size: .; D: .; V: TRBV6-6; J: TRBJ1-6; DNA: TGTGCCAGCAGTAGCAGGGTTAGCTCCTATAATTCACCCCTCCACTTT; CDR3: CASSSRVSSYNSPLHF
size: .; D: TRBD1; V: TRBV19; J: TRBJ1-1; DNA: TGTGCCAGTAGTGGATCCCGGGACAGGAACACTGAAGCTTTCTTT; CDR3: CASSGSRDRNTEAFF
size: .; D: TRBD1; V: TRBV9; J: TRBJ1-1; DNA: TGTGCCAGCAGCCCGCGACAGGGTTGGACTGAAGCTTTCTTT; CDR3: CASSPRQGWTEAFF
size: .; D: TRBD1; V: TRBV6-5; J: TRBJ1-2; DNA: TGTGCCGCACGAGAGACAGGGTCGATCTATGGCTACACCTTC; CDR3: CAARETGSIYGYTF
size: .; D: .; V: TRBV7-2; J: TRBJ1-1; DNA: TGTGCCAGCAGCTTACTGGGACTACCCAATGCTTTCTTT; CDR3: CASSLLGLPNAFF
size: .; D: .; V: TRBV25-1; J: TRBJ1-3; DNA: TGTGCCAGCAGTGATTCGAGGGAGCAGGGAAACACCATATATTTT; CDR3: CASSDSREQGNTIYF
size: .; D: TRBD2; V: TRBV19; J: TRBJ2-7; DNA: TGTGCCAGTAGTTCCCGAGGTAGCGGGGGCTCCTACGAGCAGTACTTC; CDR3: CASSSRGSGGSYEQYF
size: .; D: .; V: TRBV11-2; J: TRBJ1-1; DNA: TGTGCCAGCAGCTTAGGGACACTGGCTTGGAACACTGAAGCTTTCTTT; CDR3: CASSLGTLAWNTEAFF
size: .; D: TRBD1; V: TRBV27; J: TRBJ1-2; DNA: TGTGCCAGCAGCCGGGACAGGGAATATGTTGGCTACACCTTC; CDR3: CASSRDREYVGYTF